This record looks at one T cell receptor beta chain sequence and its context. Its cognate antigen is unknown. PCR amplification relied on 60 Vbeta primers (plus 13 Jbeta primers). Method: immunoSEQ multiplex PCR; TCRdb's copy keeps in-frame clones and lacks some. The profile shows about 120,000 clones, roughly three quarters of them singletons. This entry belongs to a study of cytomegalovirus exposure and HLA in healthy donors. Background on the study: One earlier analysis, a look at approximately 190 million T cells, found 100 million to 130 million unique TCR beta sequences.

Germline loops: CDR1 MNHNY, CDR2 SVGAGI (reference sequence). V gave up 5 bases and J gave up 5 bases; unmatched junction bases: 7. This CDR3 contains 14 residues. Study-level results: Among TCR beta chains of equal frequency, HLA-associated ones were more clonally expanded in a later analysis. Among donors in an Asian-associated ancestry cluster, a later analysis reportedly found fewer N-insertions than the approximately 670-donor mean. Associated with cytomegalovirus, according to the listing, were 150 to 200 TCR beta chains.

The sequence came from a young man in good health and CMV-seropositive. The sample consisted of PBMCs. This chain uses TRBV6-6 with TRBJ1-2, with 8 bases fitting TRBD1. Written as DNA, the CDR3 is TGTGCCAGCAGTGCGCTGGACAGGGATTATGGCTACACCTTC. This gives the protein CASSALDRDYGYTF.